This T cell receptor (beta chain) was retrieved from a study of metastatic and nonmetastatic thyroid tumors. The entire patient cohort was treatment-naive prior to thyroid surgery. TCRdb reprocessed the PCR reads using MiXCR. The table has about 33,000 clones, approximately 15% seen once. This clone was seen repeatedly, ten times or more. Germline V gene data show CDR1 as MNHEY and CDR2 as SMNVEV (reference sequence). This CDR3 is 17 amino acids long. V lost 0 bases, J lost 4 bases, and 11 bases stayed unmatched. The material sequenced was blood. The source is a female donor with papillary thyroid cancer or a benign thyroid nodule (not recorded which). Some clones in this sample may be carry-over from other donors' samples. The V and J genes are TRBV27 and TRBJ1-2; 7 bases fit TRBD1. The DNA for the CDR3 is TGTGCCAGCAGTTTATCCAGGACAGGTGGTTTCGTCTATGGCTACACCTTC. Its translation is CASSLSRTGGFVYGYTF.